Each of the 31 T cell receptor beta chains below was sequenced from the same sample in a study of control samples from healthy donors and cancer patients. Clones were read by immunoSEQ multiplex PCR, and TCRdb kept only the in-frame ones, dropping some. The sample includes approximately 190,000 clones, approximately 90% seen only once; the top ten take around 1.9%. Material: blood. These receptor sequences come from a man younger than 40 in good health.

The V and J genes are TRBV7-8 and TRBJ1-6; D gene ambiguous. CDR1 SGHVS and CDR2 FQNEAQ come from the germline V gene. There are 16 residues in the CDR3. Trimming shortened V by 4 bases and J by 6 bases, and 16 bases separated the two germline ends. The CDR3 nucleotides are TGTGCCAGCAGCTACCGGACGCCAACGGGTAATTCACCCCTCCACTTT. It is translated as CASSYRTPTGNSPLHF.

This chain links TRBV6-5 with TRBJ1-2; 10 bases fit TRBD1. The length of the CDR3 is 14 residues. Looked up from germline, CDR1 is MNHEY and CDR2 is SVGAGI. Trimming removed 8 bases from V and 6 bases from J; junction bases left unmatched: 9. The CDR3 region has the DNA TGTGCCAGCGCTTGGGACAGGGGAGGCGATGGCTACACCTTC. Its translation is CASAWDRGGDGYTF.

The genes are TRBV5-8 and TRBJ2-7, with 7 nucleotides matching TRBD2. CDR3 size: 14 residues. Looked up from germline, CDR1 is SGHTS and CDR2 is YDEGEE. V lost 4 bases and J lost 3; bases outside the gene matches: 7. CDR3 residues: CASSGRDGIYEQYF. The CDR3 nucleotides read TGTGCCAGCAGCGGGAGGGACGGAATCTACGAGCAGTACTTC.

The rearrangement links TRBV29-1 to TRBJ2-2, with 11 bases that match TRBD2. The CDR3 extends over 18 amino acids. Unmatched junction bases numbered 8, after V lost 2 bases and J lost 0 bases. Germline CDR1 SQVTM, CDR2 ANQGSEA. CDR3 coding DNA: TGCAGCGTTGAATTATACCTAGCGGGGGGACCGAACACCGGGGAGCTGTTTTTT. It is translated as CSVELYLAGGPNTGELFF.

This clone has just one count. The gene calls are TRBV5-4 and TRBJ2-2, with D hard to call. Germline CDR1 is SGHNT and CDR2 is YYREEE (reference sequence). The V and J ends lost 0 bases and 0 bases respectively, with 6 bases between them. The CDR3 is made up of 15 amino acids. This CDR3 is CASSLGGANTGELFF. For the CDR3, the DNA is TGTGCCAGCAGCTTGGGTGGCGCGAACACCGGGGAGCTGTTTTTT. The full variable domain, its missing parts supplied by reference TRBV5-4 and TRBJ2-2, is ETGVTQSPTHLIKTRGQQVTLRCSSQSGHNTVSWYQQALGQGPQFIFQYYREEENGRGNFPPRFSGLQFPNYSSELNVNALELDDSALYLCASSLGGANTGELFFGEGSRLTVL.

The genes are TRBV7-8 and TRBJ1-5; 8 nucleotides line up with TRBD1. Germline CDR1 SGHVS, CDR2 FQNEAQ. V was clipped by 5 bases and J by 2 bases; unmatched bases: 5. The CDR3 is 15 residues long. The CDR3 region is CASSPTGGGNQPQHF. CDR3 in DNA: TGTGCCAGCAGCCCTACAGGGGGTGGCAATCAGCCCCAGCATTTT.

This chain joins TRBV15 and TRBJ2-7; 9 positions match TRBD1. The CDR3 consists of 14 residues. V lost 5 bases and J lost 1; bases outside the gene matches: 3. Germline CDR1 is LNHNV and CDR2 is YYDKDF (reference sequence). CDR3 protein: CATSFGTGSYEQYF. The CDR3 nucleotides read TGTGCCACCAGCTTCGGGACAGGGTCCTACGAGCAGTACTTC.

The genes are TRBV13 and TRBJ2-1; D might be TRBD2 (5 bases). CDR1 PRHDT and CDR2 FYEKMQ come from the germline V gene (reference sequence). The ends were cut back, 2 bases at V and 1 base at J, with 12 bases in the middle. The CDR3 extends over 16 amino acids. The CDR3 DNA reads as TGTGCCAGCAGCTTACAAACGGACTCATCCTACAATGAGCAGTTCTTC. Protein: CASSLQTDSSYNEQFF.

The rearrangement links TRBV9 to TRBJ2-2, with 8 positions matching TRBD2. The germline V gene has CDR1 SGDLS and CDR2 YYNGEE. The CDR3 contains 16 residues. V was clipped by 3 bases and J by 4 bases; unmatched bases: 8. CDR3 sequence (DNA): TGTGCCAGCAGCGAGACCCGCGGGGGGCGCACCGGGGAGCTGTTTTTT. Its translation is CASSETRGGRTGELFF. The complete variable domain, with remaining parts taken from reference TRBV9 and TRBJ2-2, reads DSGVTQTPKHLITATGQRVTLRCSPRSGDLSVYWYQQSLDQGLQFLIQYYNGEERAKGNILERFSAQQFPDLHSELNLSSLELGDSALYFCASSETRGGRTGELFFGEGSRLTVL.

This chain joins TRBV18 and TRBJ1-5; D ambiguous. Trimming stripped 3 bases from V and 6 bases from J, with 9 bases between. The germline CDR1 and CDR2 sequences are KGHSH and LQKENI. The CDR3 covers 13 residues. The CDR3 coding sequence is TGTGCCAGCTCACCCGAATGGGGTCAGCCCCAGCATTTT. Translation gives CASSPEWGQPQHF.

The chain uses TRBV2 and TRBJ2-7; D is undetermined. The CDR3 length is 12 residues. Germline CDR1 SNHLY, CDR2 FYNNEI. The V and J ends lost 7 bases and 3 bases respectively, with 10 bases between them. The CDR3 here is CASTKSGYEQYF. The CDR3 bases are TGTGCCAGCACCAAAAGTGGCTACGAGCAGTACTTC.

V usage is TRBV7-9 and J usage is TRBJ1-5; 8 bases fit TRBD1. V was clipped by 0 bases and J by 2 bases; unmatched bases: 3. CDR3 size: 16 residues. Germline CDR1 is SEHNR and CDR2 is FQNEAQ (reference sequence). The CDR3 region has the DNA TGTGCCAGCAGCTTAGCGGCGACAGGGGGCAATCAGCCCCAGCATTTT. Amino acids: CASSLAATGGNQPQHF.

The sample holds one count of this clone. V is TRBV3-1 (or the pseudogene TRBV3-2) and J is TRBJ1-2, with D possibly TRBD1 on 6 matching bases. The CDR3 is 15 residues long. The V end lost 5 bases, the J end lost 4 bases, and 17 bases lay between the germline ends. Per germline, CDR1 LGHDT and CDR2 YNNKEL (reference sequence). The CDR3 DNA reads as TGTGCCAGCAGCTCAGGCGGGGGGCTCGTCTATGGCTACACCTTC. It translates to CASSSGGGLVYGYTF.

The rearrangement uses TRBV10-3 and TRBJ1-1, with 11 bases aligning to TRBD1. Germline V CDR1 and CDR2: ENHRY, SYGVKD. The CDR3 is 14 amino acids. V lost 4 bases and J lost 4; bases outside the gene matches: 2. The CDR3 spells CAISAGTGGTEAFF. The CDR3 bases are TGTGCCATCAGTGCCGGGACAGGGGGCACTGAAGCTTTCTTT.

The chain has TRBV3-1 (or the pseudogene TRBV3-2) and TRBJ2-1; 11 nucleotides align to TRBD2. The V segment lost 0 bases and the J segment 4 bases; nucleotides outside the gene matches: 5. The CDR3 is 17 residues long. The V gene's germline CDR1 is LGHDT and CDR2 YNNKEL (reference sequence). The CDR3, as DNA: TGTGCCAGCAGCCAAGATACGGGACTAGCGGCATACAATGAGCAGTTCTTC. Translating gives CASSQDTGLAAYNEQFF.

The chain is built from TRBV28 and TRBJ1-6; perhaps TRBD1 as D (5 bases). Per the germline V gene, CDR1 is MDHEN and CDR2 is SYDVKM. Trimming shortened V by 3 bases and J by 6 bases, and 9 bases separated the two germline ends. The CDR3 loop spans 14 amino acids. DNA for the CDR3: TGTGCCAGCAGTTTCGCGGGGGTTAATTCACCCCTCCACTTT. It yields the protein CASSFAGVNSPLHF.

The chain joins TRBV30 to TRBJ2-1; D is perhaps TRBD2 (6 bases). V shed 2 bases and J shed 9 bases, with 11 bases lying between them. CDR1 and CDR2 (germline): GTSNPN, SVGIG (reference sequence). This CDR3 is 12 amino acids long. The CDR3 DNA sequence: TGTGCCTGGAGTCGGCTAGCGTCTGAGCAGTTCTTC. Protein: CAWSRLASEQFF.

The chain is built from TRBV5-1 and TRBJ2-2; the match to TRBD2 covers 7 bases. The CDR3 loop spans 16 amino acids. Germline CDR1 reads SGHRS; CDR2 reads YFSETQ. J gave up 1 base and V 7 bases, and 10 bases lay outside the gene matches. The CDR3 bases are TGCGCCAGCGCGGGAGCCCGGACAAGGAACACCGGGGAGCTGTTTTTT. Protein: CASAGARTRNTGELFF.

The rearrangement uses TRBV19 and TRBJ2-7; 7 nucleotides match TRBD2. The trim removed 1 base at V and 3 bases at J, leaving 0 bases unmatched. Germline V gene lookup returns CDR1 LNHDA and CDR2 SQIVND (reference sequence). This CDR3 comprises 13 residues. CDR3 protein: CASSIGEGYEQYF. The CDR3 DNA reads as TGTGCCAGTAGTATAGGGGAGGGCTACGAGCAGTACTTC.

This chain joins TRBV9 and TRBJ2-1; D remains ambiguous. V lost 3 bases, J lost 7 bases, and 11 bases lay in between. The CDR3 length is 13 residues. Germline V gene sequence: CDR1 SGDLS, CDR2 YYNGEE. Here the CDR3 reads CASSAAGPNEQFF. CDR3 bases: TGTGCCAGCAGCGCCGCCGGCCCTAATGAGCAGTTCTTC.

The CDR3 DNA follows: TGTGCCAGCAATCTCCAGCTCGGACTTACGAACACTGAAGCTTTCTTT. Encoded protein: CASNLQLGLTNTEAFF. The chain carries TRBV7-8 and TRBJ1-1; D gene ambiguous. Germline V gene data show CDR1 as SGHVS and CDR2 as FQNEAQ. This CDR3 comprises 16 residues. Deletions cut 7 bases from V and 1 base from J, with 19 bases between.

The chain has TRBV5-1 and TRBJ1-4; 9 bases map to TRBD1. J lost 7 bases, V lost 0 bases, and 7 bases had no gene match. Germline V gives CDR1 SGHRS, CDR2 YFSETQ. This CDR3 is 16 amino acids long. The chain's CDR3 is CASSLAAGTGLEKLFF. CDR3 DNA: TGCGCCAGCAGCTTGGCCGCCGGGACAGGGCTTGAAAAACTGTTTTTT.

This clone turned up a few times. The genes are TRBV4-2 and TRBJ2-4, with 8 bases lining up with TRBD2. This CDR3 is 14 amino acids long. Losses at the gene ends were 0 bases for V and 7 bases for J; bases not matched to a gene: 2. Germline V CDR1 and CDR2: LGHNA, YNFKEQ. Here the CDR3 reads CASSQDTGGNIQYF. The DNA for the CDR3 is TGTGCCAGCAGCCAAGATACGGGGGGGAACATTCAGTACTTC.

The CDR3 DNA reads as TGCGCCAGCAGCCAAGATTTTAGGCGGGGGTACAATGAGCAGTTCTTC. This translates into CASSQDFRRGYNEQFF. The genes are TRBV4-1 and TRBJ2-1, with TRBD2 matching 7 bases. Germline trimming cut 0 bases from V and 4 bases from J; bases unmatched to any gene: 6. This CDR3 contains 16 residues. CDR1 and CDR2 (germline): MGHRA, YSYEKL.

This chain uses TRBV4-1 with TRBJ2-2; D is ambiguous. Germline V gene lookup returns CDR1 MGHRA and CDR2 YSYEKL. Trimming took 0 bases from V and 1 from J, leaving 12 bases between them. The CDR3 totals 17 residues. CDR3 DNA sequence: TGCGCCAGCAGCCAAGAGAGTATGGCCCTGAACACCGGGGAGCTGTTTTTT. It yields the protein CASSQESMALNTGELFF.

The chain uses TRBV5-1 and TRBJ1-5; TRBD1 is a possible D gene (6 bases). Germline V gene sequence: CDR1 SGHRS, CDR2 YFSETQ. This CDR3 is 16 amino acids long. With 0 bases removed from V and 4 bases from J, the gap between germline ends came to 14 bases. The CDR3, as DNA: TGCGCCAGCAGCTTGGCCGAGGCAGGGGCTAATCAGCCCCAGCATTTT. Residues: CASSLAEAGANQPQHF.

This sequence joins TRBV5-1 and TRBJ2-1; 7 bases line up with TRBD2. CDR3 size: 16 residues. From germline, CDR1 is SGHRS and CDR2 YFSETQ. V was pared by 4 bases and J by 5 bases, with 12 bases of the junction left unmatched. CDR3 in DNA: TGCGCCAGCAGCACCCGGACTAGGGTCGTGGACAATGAGCAGTTCTTC. Protein sequence: CASSTRTRVVDNEQFF.

The chain has TRBV29-1 and TRBJ1-5, with D maybe TRBD1 (6 bases). Germline V gene sequence: CDR1 SQVTM, CDR2 ANQGSEA. CDR3 size: 13 residues. V lost 3 bases to trimming and J lost 7 bases, with 13 bases between them. The CDR3 sequence: CSVESGVGQPQHF. The CDR3 DNA sequence: TGCAGCGTTGAGTCAGGGGTTGGACAGCCCCAGCATTTT.

This clone was recorded once. CDR3 sequence: CASSRGGAEAFF. CDR3 nucleotide sequence: TGCGCCAGCAGTCGCGGCGGTGCTGAAGCTTTCTTT. V gene TRBV5-1 combines with J gene TRBJ1-1, with D unresolved. Trimming stripped 5 bases from V and 6 bases from J, with 11 bases between. Germline assignment: CDR1 SGHRS and CDR2 YFSETQ. This CDR3 has 12 residues.

CDR3 region: CASSPQLGAKTEAFF. CDR3 nucleotides: TGTGCCAGCAGCCCCCAGTTGGGCGCCAAGACTGAAGCTTTCTTT. This chain uses TRBV3-1 (or the pseudogene TRBV3-2) with TRBJ1-1; D gene uncertain. There are 15 residues in the CDR3. Germline CDR1 LGHDT, CDR2 YNNKEL (reference sequence). Trimming left V 4 bases short and J 5 bases short, with 17 bases between.

The rearrangement links TRBV11-2 to TRBJ1-5; 7 bases are a match to TRBD1. After removal of 6 bases from V and 2 bases from J, the junction contained 7 bases not matched to a gene. CDR1 and CDR2 from the germline V gene are SGHAT and FQNNGV. This CDR3 comprises 15 residues. The CDR3 is CASSREGAGNQPQHF. The DNA for the CDR3 is TGTGCCAGCAGTAGAGAGGGGGCAGGCAATCAGCCCCAGCATTTT.